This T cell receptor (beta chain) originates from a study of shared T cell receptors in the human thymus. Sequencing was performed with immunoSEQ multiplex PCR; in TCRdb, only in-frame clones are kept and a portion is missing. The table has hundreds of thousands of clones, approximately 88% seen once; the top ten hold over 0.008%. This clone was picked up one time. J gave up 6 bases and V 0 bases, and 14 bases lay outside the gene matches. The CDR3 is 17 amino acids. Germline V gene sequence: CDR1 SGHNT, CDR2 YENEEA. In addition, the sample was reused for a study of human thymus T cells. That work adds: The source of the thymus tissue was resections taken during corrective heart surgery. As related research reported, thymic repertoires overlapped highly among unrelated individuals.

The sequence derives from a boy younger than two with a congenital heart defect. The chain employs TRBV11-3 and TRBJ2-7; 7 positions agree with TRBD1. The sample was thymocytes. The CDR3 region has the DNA TGTGCCAGCAGCTTAGATTCCCCCGACAGGGTTCAGTGCGAGCAGTACTTC. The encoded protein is CASSLDSPDRVQCEQYF.